The rows below give T cell receptor beta chains drawn from one sample of a study of early stage breast cancer tumors. Produced via immunoSEQ multiplex PCR; TCRdb's table is partial and in-frame only. The sample has fewer than 50,000 clones; about three quarters are singletons. Sequenced sample: blood. The receptors derive from a person aged 50-59 years with breast cancer. CDR3s include the opening cysteine and the closing phenylalanine or tryptophan. The D gene is left open where the match is weak. Size values are once, few and many counts, or a class for expanded clones, and some rows have none.

TGTGCCAGCAGGCCCGGGACAGGAGGGAACACCGGGGAGCTGTTTTTT | CASRPGTGGNTGELFF | TRBJ2-2 | - | TRBD1 | TRBV2
TGTGCCAGCAGCGTTTCGGGGTACAATGAGCAGTTCTTC | CASSVSGYNEQFF | TRBJ2-1 | - | - | TRBV9
TGCGCCAGCAGCTTAGGCGGGAGGGATCGGAATGAGCAGTTCTTC | CASSLGGRDRNEQFF | TRBJ2-1 | - | TRBD2 | TRBV5-1
TGTGCCAGCAGCTTAGCCTGGACAGGGTGGACTGAAGCTTTCTTT | CASSLAWTGWTEAFF | TRBJ1-1 | - | TRBD1 | TRBV11-2
TGTGCCAGCAGCTTTGGGCCGGCAGTGGGCTCCTACAATGAGCAGTTCTTC | CASSFGPAVGSYNEQFF | TRBJ2-1 | once | - | TRBV7-6
TGCGCCAGCAGTGAGCAGCGGGAGGTCGGGGAGCTGTTTTTT | CASSEQREVGELFF | TRBJ2-2 | few | TRBD2 | TRBV10-1
TGTGCCAGCAGCTTAGAGGAGGGTAGTCGGTTTCGTACGCAGTATTTT | CASSLEEGSRFRTQYF | TRBJ2-3 | - | - | TRBV7-9
TGCAGCGTTGGAGCCGATAGTTATGGCTACACCTTC | CSVGADSYGYTF | TRBJ1-2 | - | - | TRBV29-1
TGTGCTAGTGGTTTGGGACAGGGGGAGACCTACGAGCAGTACTTC | CASGLGQGETYEQYF | TRBJ2-7 | - | TRBD1 | TRBV12-5
TGCGCCAGCAGCTTGGCTTCAACTAGCGGGGCTGGGGAGCTGTTTTTT | CASSLASTSGAGELFF | TRBJ2-2 | - | TRBD2 | TRBV5-1
TGCAGTGCACACAGGACCAATGAGCAGTTCTTC | CSAHRTNEQFF | TRBJ2-1 | few | - | TRBV20-1
TGTGCCAGCAGACCGGACAGGGTAGGGGGCTACACCTTC | CASRPDRVGGYTF | TRBJ1-2 | few | TRBD1 | TRBV7-8
TGTGCCAGCAGCCCCGGGGGGGGGACTTTATACAATGAGCAGTTCTTC | CASSPGGGTLYNEQFF | TRBJ2-1 | once | TRBD2 | TRBV9
TGTGCCAGCAATAGCGGGAGGGCGGATACGCAGTATTTT | CASNSGRADTQYF | TRBJ2-3 | - | TRBD2 | TRBV19
TGCAGCGTTGACATAGCCGGGACTATCCCAAAGGAGCAGTTCTTC | CSVDIAGTIPKEQFF | TRBJ2-1 | once | TRBD2 | TRBV29-1
TGCGCCAGCAAGAAAACAGGGTCCGACATCGATACGCAGTATTTT | CASKKTGSDIDTQYF | TRBJ2-3 | - | - | TRBV5-1
TGTGCTAGTGGTTTGGACAGGGGGGGATACGAGCAGTACTTC | CASGLDRGGYEQYF | TRBJ2-7 | - | - | TRBV12-5
TGTGCCAGCAGCCAATTTGGCTCTAGGCCAAAAGGGGGTGAGCAGTTCTTC | CASSQFGSRPKGGEQFF | TRBJ2-1 | - | - | TRBV14
TGCGCCAGCAGCTTTGACCAGGGGGTAGAAGAGACCCAGTACTTC | CASSFDQGVEETQYF | TRBJ2-5 | - | TRBD1 | TRBV5-1